The 4 T cell receptor beta chains reported below all come from one sample, sequenced in a study of shared clonotypes between healthy human individuals. Here immunoSEQ multiplex PCR was the method, and the copy in TCRdb shows in-frame clones only, minus some. The repertoire consists of about 2.3 million clones, with 85% to 95% occurring once and the leading ten covering 0.3% to 0.4%. The specimen was naive CD4+ T cells from PBMCs. Subset indicated: CD45RA+ positively selected. The source of these receptors is a man aged 18 to 30 in good health. Some clones in this sample may be carry-over from other donors' samples.

V usage is TRBV6-1 and J usage is TRBJ1-2; D might be TRBD1 (6 bases). Germline V lookup: CDR1 MNHNS, CDR2 SASEGT. The CDR3 contains 11 residues. As DNA, the CDR3 is TGTGCAGGGGGGCTAAACTATGGCTACACCTTC. As protein: CAGGLNYGYTF.

As concerns this clone: This specimen includes other DNA sequences encoding the same CDR3. The chain links TRBV29-1 to TRBJ2-1; the match to TRBD2 covers 9 bases. The V gene end was trimmed by 1 base and the J gene end by 4 bases; junction bases not matched to a gene: 11. Germline V gene sequence: CDR1 SQVTM, CDR2 ANQGSEA. This CDR3 spans 17 amino acids. CDR3 DNA: TGCAGCGTTGAAGGGTTGGCGGGAGGGCCCTCTTACAATGAGCAGTTCTTC. This translates into CSVEGLAGGPSYNEQFF.

In its sample, this clone was seen once. The chain couples TRBV5-1 to TRBJ2-1; maybe TRBD2 (5 bases). Per germline, CDR1 SGHRS and CDR2 YFSETQ. V lost 2 bases and J 9 bases, leaving 18 bases between the germline ends. CDR3 length: 15 amino acids. CDR3 amino acids: CASSLLLGISGEQFF. The CDR3 DNA is TGCGCCAGCAGCTTACTGCTCGGGATTTCGGGTGAGCAGTTCTTC.

The genes are TRBV29-1 and TRBJ2-7, with unresolved D. The germline V gene encodes CDR1 SQVTM and CDR2 ANQGSEA. This CDR3 is 12 amino acids long. Trimming shortened V by 6 bases and J by 5 bases, and 14 bases separated the two germline ends. This CDR3 is CSVQEAWDEQYF. DNA of the CDR3: TGCAGCGTACAAGAAGCCTGGGACGAGCAGTACTTC.